This is a list of T cell receptor beta chains from one sample in a study of blood T cell repertoires in COVID-19. The assay was immunoSEQ multiplex PCR, and TCRdb's table has in-frame clones only and misses some. Of about 140,000 clones in the sample, approximately 86% were seen once. The sample comprised peripheral blood. The source of these receptors is a human donor in a cohort sampled during active COVID-19. The CDR3 runs from the conserved cysteine through the conserved F or W. The D gene is left open where the match is weak. Only some rows state a clone size, as once, few, many or a class for expanded clones.

v_call: TRBV11-3
d_call: TRBD1
j_call: TRBJ1-5
clone_size: -
cdr3_nt: TGTGCCAGCAGCTTAGCTGGCCGGACCGGGACAGTTTGTAATCAGCCCCAGCATTTT
cdr3_aa: CASSLAGRTGTVCNQPQHF

v_call: TRBV6-5
d_call: TRBD1
j_call: TRBJ2-2
clone_size: -
cdr3_nt: TGTGCCAGCGGAGTCGACAGGGCGAACACCGGGGAGCTGTTTTTT
cdr3_aa: CASGVDRANTGELFF

v_call: TRBV6-5
d_call: -
j_call: TRBJ2-5
clone_size: -
cdr3_nt: TGTACCAGCAGTTACTTGGGGCCCGGACAAGAGACCCAGTACTTC
cdr3_aa: CTSSYLGPGQETQYF

v_call: TRBV30
d_call: TRBD1
j_call: TRBJ1-2
clone_size: -
cdr3_nt: TGTGCCTGGAGTAATCACCCGGGACAGGGGGATGGCTACACCTTC
cdr3_aa: CAWSNHPGQGDGYTF

v_call: TRBV11-2
d_call: -
j_call: TRBJ1-6
clone_size: once
cdr3_nt: TGTGCCAGCAGCCCTGGGGCCAGGGAACTTAATTCACCCCTCCACTTT
cdr3_aa: CASSPGARELNSPLHF

v_call: TRBV6-6
d_call: TRBD1
j_call: TRBJ2-7
clone_size: -
cdr3_nt: TGTGCCAGCAGACAGACAGGGGACGTCTACGAGCAGTACTTC
cdr3_aa: CASRQTGDVYEQYF

v_call: TRBV7-3
d_call: TRBD1
j_call: TRBJ2-6
clone_size: -
cdr3_nt: TGTGCCAGCAGCTCGACAGGGGTCGGGGCCAACGTCCTGACTTTC
cdr3_aa: CASSSTGVGANVLTF

v_call: TRBV30
d_call: -
j_call: TRBJ1-4
clone_size: -
cdr3_nt: TGTGCCTGGAGTGTGTACGGGCAGGGTACGAAAAAACTGTTTTTT
cdr3_aa: CAWSVYGQGTKKLFF

v_call: TRBV29-1
d_call: -
j_call: TRBJ1-1
clone_size: once
cdr3_nt: TGCAGCGTTGGTACAGCCCTGAACACTGAAGCTTTCTTT
cdr3_aa: CSVGTALNTEAFF

v_call: TRBV18
d_call: -
j_call: TRBJ1-2
clone_size: -
cdr3_nt: TGTGCCAGCTCCCGGGGGGCAGGAACCTATGGCTACACCTTC
cdr3_aa: CASSRGAGTYGYTF

v_call: TRBV10-3
d_call: TRBD2
j_call: TRBJ2-5
clone_size: once
cdr3_nt: TGTGCCATCAGTGAGCGGGAGGGCCAAGAGACCCAGTACTTC
cdr3_aa: CAISEREGQETQYF

v_call: TRBV30
d_call: TRBD1
j_call: TRBJ2-7
clone_size: -
cdr3_nt: TGTGCCTGGAATCGGGACAGAAGCTACGAGCAGTACTTC
cdr3_aa: CAWNRDRSYEQYF

v_call: TRBV6-5
d_call: -
j_call: TRBJ2-5
clone_size: -
cdr3_nt: TGTGCCAGCAGTTCTAGCGTCCTGGTCGGAGAGACCCAGTACTTC
cdr3_aa: CASSSSVLVGETQYF

v_call: TRBV5-1
d_call: -
j_call: TRBJ1-2
clone_size: -
cdr3_nt: TGCGCCAGCAGCTTGCGCAATTCAGGGTTTAACTATGGCTACACCTTC
cdr3_aa: CASSLRNSGFNYGYTF

v_call: TRBV28
d_call: TRBD1
j_call: TRBJ1-2
clone_size: -
cdr3_nt: TGTGCCAGCAGTCCCTCAGACAGGGGATATGGCTACACCTTC
cdr3_aa: CASSPSDRGYGYTF

v_call: TRBV5-1
d_call: -
j_call: TRBJ1-1
clone_size: -
cdr3_nt: TGCGCCAGCAGCTTGAGAAGGGGAGGAGTGAACACTGAAGCTTTCTTT
cdr3_aa: CASSLRRGGVNTEAFF

v_call: TRBV7-2
d_call: TRBD1
j_call: TRBJ1-1
clone_size: -
cdr3_nt: TGTGCCAGCAGCCCACAGGGGTCCAAAGGCTCTGAAGCTTTCTTT
cdr3_aa: CASSPQGSKGSEAFF

v_call: TRBV7-8
d_call: -
j_call: TRBJ2-5
clone_size: -
cdr3_nt: TGTGCCAGCAGCCTCGGGTACCAAGAGACCCAGTACTTC
cdr3_aa: CASSLGYQETQYF

v_call: TRBV4-1
d_call: -
j_call: TRBJ2-1
clone_size: -
cdr3_nt: TGCGCCAGCAGCTCCCGGTGGGCCGGGACTAATGAGCAGTTCTTC
cdr3_aa: CASSSRWAGTNEQFF

v_call: TRBV28
d_call: TRBD2
j_call: TRBJ2-2
clone_size: -
cdr3_nt: TGTGCCAGCAGTACGCCGGGACTAGCGCTCTCCACCGGGGAGCTGTTTTTT
cdr3_aa: CASSTPGLALSTGELFF

v_call: TRBV21-1
d_call: -
j_call: TRBJ2-7
clone_size: -
cdr3_nt: TGTGCCAGCAGCCTCAAGGGACTAGCGGGAAGGGGGCAGTACTTC
cdr3_aa: CASSLKGLAGRGQYF

v_call: TRBV5-8
d_call: -
j_call: TRBJ2-1
clone_size: -
cdr3_nt: TGTGCCAGCAGCTGGGGGCAGGGTACGACTCTGGAGCAGTTCTTC
cdr3_aa: CASSWGQGTTLEQFF

v_call: TRBV30
d_call: -
j_call: TRBJ2-7
clone_size: few
cdr3_nt: TGTGCCTGGAGTTACTCCCTGGACACCACTTTCATCTACGAGCAGTACTTC
cdr3_aa: CAWSYSLDTTFIYEQYF

v_call: TRBV24-1
d_call: -
j_call: TRBJ2-2
clone_size: -
cdr3_nt: TGTGCCGCCGGAGGGGCCTCCACCGGGGAGCTGTTTTTT
cdr3_aa: CAAGGASTGELFF

v_call: TRBV28
d_call: TRBD1
j_call: TRBJ2-5
clone_size: -
cdr3_nt: TGTGCCAGCAGTTTAAGGTCTACAGGGGGCGAGACCCAGTACTTC
cdr3_aa: CASSLRSTGGETQYF

v_call: TRBV19
d_call: -
j_call: TRBJ1-3
clone_size: -
cdr3_nt: TGTGCCAGTTTTCGTTCTGGAAACACCATATATTTT
cdr3_aa: CASFRSGNTIYF

v_call: TRBV3-1/TRBV3-2
d_call: -
j_call: TRBJ1-2
clone_size: -
cdr3_nt: TGTGCCAGCAGCCAAGCTACAGGAACCTATGGCTACACCTTC
cdr3_aa: CASSQATGTYGYTF

v_call: TRBV5-1
d_call: -
j_call: TRBJ2-7
clone_size: few
cdr3_nt: TGCGCCAGCAGCTTGGAAGGGGTGTACGAGCAGTACTTC
cdr3_aa: CASSLEGVYEQYF

v_call: TRBV6-5
d_call: -
j_call: TRBJ2-1
clone_size: -
cdr3_nt: TGTGCCAGCAGATCCGACAGGCCCTCCTACAATGAGCAGTTCTTC
cdr3_aa: CASRSDRPSYNEQFF

v_call: TRBV5-4
d_call: -
j_call: TRBJ2-3
clone_size: once
cdr3_nt: TGTGCCAGCAGCTTGAGAGGGGGGGTGGCAGATACGCAGTATTTT
cdr3_aa: CASSLRGGVADTQYF

v_call: TRBV28
d_call: -
j_call: TRBJ2-7
clone_size: -
cdr3_nt: TGTGCCAGCAGTTTGCAGGGTCTCGTCCACGAGCAGTACTTC
cdr3_aa: CASSLQGLVHEQYF

v_call: TRBV27
d_call: TRBD1
j_call: TRBJ2-5
clone_size: -
cdr3_nt: TGTGCCAGCAGTCTCGAAGGGGGCCGGGAGACCCAGTACTTC
cdr3_aa: CASSLEGGRETQYF

v_call: TRBV5-1
d_call: TRBD1
j_call: TRBJ2-2
clone_size: -
cdr3_nt: TGCGCCAGCAGCTGGAGACCGGGACAGGGAAGCACCGGGGAGCTGTTTTTT
cdr3_aa: CASSWRPGQGSTGELFF

v_call: TRBV9
d_call: TRBD2
j_call: TRBJ2-1
clone_size: -
cdr3_nt: TGTGCCAGCAGCGTGATGGCTAGCGGGAGCCATGAGCAGTTCTTC
cdr3_aa: CASSVMASGSHEQFF

v_call: TRBV27
d_call: -
j_call: TRBJ1-6
clone_size: -
cdr3_nt: TGTGCCAGCAGTTTCCTCGACAGGAGAGATAATTCACCCCTCCACTTT
cdr3_aa: CASSFLDRRDNSPLHF

v_call: TRBV28
d_call: TRBD1
j_call: TRBJ1-6
clone_size: few
cdr3_nt: TGTGCCAGCAGTTTGCACAGGGGTCATTCACCCCTCCACTTT
cdr3_aa: CASSLHRGHSPLHF

v_call: TRBV4-1
d_call: TRBD2
j_call: TRBJ2-3
clone_size: -
cdr3_nt: TGCGCCAGCAGCCAGCGGGCGGGAGGGCCAGATACGCAGTATTTT
cdr3_aa: CASSQRAGGPDTQYF

v_call: TRBV25-1
d_call: -
j_call: TRBJ2-3
clone_size: -
cdr3_nt: TGTGCCAGCAGTGAAACTACCTACACAGATACGCAGTATTTT
cdr3_aa: CASSETTYTDTQYF

v_call: TRBV6-6
d_call: -
j_call: TRBJ2-2
clone_size: -
cdr3_nt: TGTGCCAGCAGTTCGACAGGAACCACCGGGGAGCTGTTTTTT
cdr3_aa: CASSSTGTTGELFF

v_call: TRBV5-1
d_call: TRBD1
j_call: TRBJ2-5
clone_size: -
cdr3_nt: TGCGCCAGCAGCTTGGGCACAGGGGCTCTGGGGGAAGAGACCCAGTACTTC
cdr3_aa: CASSLGTGALGEETQYF